One sample yielded the 14 T cell receptor beta chains listed below, sequenced in a study of shared clonotypes between healthy human individuals. Sequenced by immunoSEQ multiplex PCR; TCRdb stores in-frame clones only, minus some. This table has hundreds of thousands of clones, 95% to 97% appearing once. CD45RO-negative, CCR7-selected cells formed the naive CD8 fraction, which excluded terminally differentiated effector memory CD45RA+ cells. The sample consisted of naive CD8+ T cells sorted from blood. Receptors were obtained from a woman aged 30 to 39 in good health.

The chain carries TRBV13 and TRBJ2-3; D call uncertain. V was pared by 3 bases and J by 5 bases, with 12 bases between. CDR1 is PRHDT and CDR2 is FYEKMQ in the germline V gene (reference sequence). This CDR3 has 14 residues. The CDR3 sequence is CASSLEGIRDTQYF. CDR3 DNA sequence: TGTGCCAGCAGCTTGGAAGGGATACGAGATACGCAGTATTTT.

V usage is TRBV6-6 and J usage is TRBJ2-5; 9 nucleotides agree with TRBD1. The better agreement between TRBJ2-7 and the DNA end casts doubt on the J call. Germline CDR1 MNHNY, CDR2 SVGAGI (reference sequence). This CDR3 is 14 amino acids long. CDR3 protein: CASSPGQGLHEQYF. The CDR3 nucleotides read TGTGCCAGCAGCCCAGGACAGGGGCTTCACGAGCAGTACTTC.

The chain carries TRBV28 and TRBJ2-7; 9 bases are shared with TRBD2. The CDR3 has 15 amino acids. Germline V lookup: CDR1 MDHEN, CDR2 SYDVKM. V lost 7 bases and J lost 0; bases outside the gene matches: 7. CDR3 coding DNA: TGTGCCAGCACTCTGACACTAGCGGGCTCCTACGAGCAGTACTTC. Protein product: CASTLTLAGSYEQYF.

V is TRBV9 and J is TRBJ2-3; TRBD2 is a possible D gene (5 bases). The CDR3 consists of 15 residues. V was cut by 3 bases and J by 0 bases, with 11 bases left in between. Germline V lookup: CDR1 SGDLS, CDR2 YYNGEE. The CDR3 spells CASSGLEGSTDTQYF. The CDR3 DNA reads TGTGCCAGCAGCGGGCTCGAGGGCAGCACAGATACGCAGTATTTT.

As to this clone: Other nucleotide sequences from this sample produce the same CDR3. This rearrangement joins TRBV9 to TRBJ2-5; 10 nucleotides agree with TRBD2. The CDR3 loop spans 15 amino acids. The trim removed 1 base at V and 5 bases at J, leaving 5 bases unmatched. In germline, CDR1 is SGDLS, CDR2 YYNGEE. The CDR3 DNA follows: TGTGCCAGCAGCGTACTAGCGGGAGTACTTGAGACCCAGTACTTC. Its translation is CASSVLAGVLETQYF.

This sequence joins TRBV7-9 and TRBJ1-2; D uncertain. The V gene's germline CDR1 is SEHNR and CDR2 FQNEAQ (reference sequence). The germline V and J ends were trimmed by 1 base and 0 bases, with 12 bases remaining between them. This CDR3 has 16 residues. The DNA for the CDR3 is TGTGCCAGCAGCTTAGATCGGGAAGAAGCTAACTATGGCTACACCTTC. It translates to CASSLDREEANYGYTF.

This rearrangement joins TRBV28 to TRBJ2-2; 9 bases are a match to TRBD2. Unmatched junction bases numbered 6, after V lost 4 bases and J lost 6 bases. This CDR3 region has 15 residues. CDR1 MDHEN and CDR2 SYDVKM come from the germline V gene. For the CDR3, the DNA is TGTGCCAGCAGTTGGGCGGGAGGGGGGCCCGGGGAGCTGTTTTTT. Translation: CASSWAGGGPGELFF.

V gene TRBV10-3 combines with J gene TRBJ1-2; no firm D call. Trimming removed 2 bases from V and 8 bases from J, with 9 bases in between. Germline V lookup: CDR1 ENHRY, CDR2 SYGVKD. The CDR3 totals 12 residues. This CDR3 reads CAISEGLKGYTF. The CDR3 coding sequence is TGTGCCATCAGTGAGGGGCTAAAGGGCTACACCTTC.

The chain couples TRBV7-9 to TRBJ2-6; 9 nucleotides line up with TRBD1. The CDR3 has 18 residues. V trimming: 5 bases; J trimming: 0 bases; junction bases outside the gene matches: 8. Germline loops: CDR1 SEHNR, CDR2 FQNEAQ (reference sequence). The CDR3 reads CASSVAGTGFSGANVLTF. CDR3 DNA sequence: TGTGCCAGCAGCGTCGCCGGGACAGGGTTCTCTGGGGCCAACGTCCTGACTTTC.

The gene calls are TRBV27 and TRBJ2-7, with TRBD2 as a possible D gene (6 bases). V was clipped by 5 bases and J by 2 bases, with 13 bases between them. Germline CDR1 is MNHEY and CDR2 is SMNVEV (reference sequence). CDR3 length equals 14 residues. CDR3 coding DNA: TGTGCCAGCAGTGAACGGGAGCCGACCTACGAGCAGTACTTC. Amino acid sequence: CASSEREPTYEQYF.

The V and J genes are TRBV27 and TRBJ2-7, with D hard to call. Trimming left V 5 bases short and J 2 bases short, with 13 bases between. Per the germline V gene, CDR1 is MNHEY and CDR2 is SMNVEV (reference sequence). The CDR3 is made up of 14 amino acids. Here the CDR3 DNA reads TGTGCCAGCAGTCCCGGGCCGGGCCCCTACGAGCAGTACTTC. Protein: CASSPGPGPYEQYF.

This clone is a singleton in its sample. V and J are TRBV6-1 and TRBJ2-7; 8 bases align to TRBD1. This CDR3 has 14 amino acids. Germline lookup yields CDR1 MNHNS and CDR2 SASEGT. V was pared by 4 bases and J by 2 bases, with 4 bases of the junction left unmatched. CDR3 in amino acids: CASSVGTGPYEQYF. In nucleotides, the CDR3 is TGTGCCAGCAGTGTTGGGACAGGACCCTACGAGCAGTACTTC.

The J gene is TRBJ1-4, the V gene TRBV28; D is uncertain. Trimming took off 4 bases at V and 10 bases at J, with 16 bases between the two ends. The CDR3 totals 14 residues. Germline V gives CDR1 MDHEN, CDR2 SYDVKM. CDR3: CASSSVRTTGKLFF. The CDR3 bases are TGTGCCAGCAGTTCGGTCAGAACAACGGGAAAACTGTTTTTT.

Written as DNA, the CDR3 is TGTGCCAGCAGTTTTGGGCAGTCCTACGAGCAGTACTTC. It encodes CASSFGQSYEQYF. The chain has TRBV28 and TRBJ2-7; D unclear. Germline CDR1 MDHEN, CDR2 SYDVKM. The CDR3 runs to 13 residues. Trimming removed 3 bases at V and 1 base at J, with 7 bases between.